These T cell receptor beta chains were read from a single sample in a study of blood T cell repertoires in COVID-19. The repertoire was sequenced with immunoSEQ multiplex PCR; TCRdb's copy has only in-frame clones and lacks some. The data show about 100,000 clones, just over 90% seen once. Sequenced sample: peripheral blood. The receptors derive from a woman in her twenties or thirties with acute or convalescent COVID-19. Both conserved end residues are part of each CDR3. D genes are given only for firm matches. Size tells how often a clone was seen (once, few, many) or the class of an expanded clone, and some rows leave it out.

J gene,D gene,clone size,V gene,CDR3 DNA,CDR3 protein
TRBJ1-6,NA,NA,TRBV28,TGTGCCAGTCGAGCCCCGGGAATGTCTTCACCCCTCCACTTT,CASRAPGMSSPLHF
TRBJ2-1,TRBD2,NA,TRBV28,TGTGCCAGCCTCTCGGGAGGGGGTCAGTACAATGAGCAGTTCTTC,CASLSGGGQYNEQFF
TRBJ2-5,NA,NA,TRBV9,TGTGCCAGCAGCGCAGGAGGGGGGGCGATCCAAGAGACCCAGTACTTC,CASSAGGGAIQETQYF
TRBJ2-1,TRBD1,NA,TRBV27,TGTGCCAGCAGACACAGGGGGCGCGGATACAATGAGCAGTTCTTC,CASRHRGRGYNEQFF
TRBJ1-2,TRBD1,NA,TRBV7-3,TGTGCCAGCAGCTTAGGGGGACAGGGGACATCTGGCTACACCTTC,CASSLGGQGTSGYTF
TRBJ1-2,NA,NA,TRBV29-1,TGCAGCGTTACAGGAGGGAACTATGGCTACACCTTC,CSVTGGNYGYTF
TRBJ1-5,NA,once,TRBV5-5,TGTGCCAGCAGCTTGGCGACGGGAGAAAATCAGCCCCAGCATTTT,CASSLATGENQPQHF
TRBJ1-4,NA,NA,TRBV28,TGTGCCAGCAGTCCACCCACAAATGAAAAACTGTTTTTT,CASSPPTNEKLFF
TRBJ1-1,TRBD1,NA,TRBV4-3,TGCGCCAGCAGCCATGCACAGGGGATGCCTGAAGCTTTCTTT,CASSHAQGMPEAFF
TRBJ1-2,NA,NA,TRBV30,TGTGCCTGGAGCCAATCGCGGACAGCTAACTATGGCTACACCTTC,CAWSQSRTANYGYTF
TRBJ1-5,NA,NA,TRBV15,TGTGCCACCAGCAGACCAGAAAGCAATCAGCCCCAGCATTTT,CATSRPESNQPQHF
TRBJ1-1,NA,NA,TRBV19,TGTGCCAGTCGAGGGTACTCAGGGGAAGTGGGCACTGAAGCTTTCTTT,CASRGYSGEVGTEAFF
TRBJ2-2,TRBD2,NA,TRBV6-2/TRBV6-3,TGTGCCAGCAGTTACTTTACTAGCGGGGGGACGAACACCGGGGAGCTGTTTTTT,CASSYFTSGGTNTGELFF
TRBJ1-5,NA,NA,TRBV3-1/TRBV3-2,TGTGCCAGCAGCCAAGGGGACTCGGGGAATCAGCCCCAGCATTTT,CASSQGDSGNQPQHF
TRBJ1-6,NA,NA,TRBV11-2,TGTGCCAGCAGCTCCCAACAGGGTAACTCACCCCTCCACTTT,CASSSQQGNSPLHF
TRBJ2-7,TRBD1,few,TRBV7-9,TGTGCCAGCGCCAGGGACAGTCGCATCTACGAGCAGTACTTC,CASARDSRIYEQYF
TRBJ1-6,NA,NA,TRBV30,TGTGCCTGGAGTTTACAGGCTAATTCACCCCTCCACTTT,CAWSLQANSPLHF